These 12 T cell receptor beta chains came from one sample sequenced in a study of human T cells and chemical hapten exposure. A single record per CDR3 protein comes from TCRdb applying MiXCR to the RACE reads. This repertoire shows some 120,000 distinct CDR3 sequences, around 10% found once; its top ten account for over 1.1%. Time point defined: patch test 1, 2 weeks after DPC sensitization. Treatment defined: therapeutic diphenylcyclopropenone sensitization with weekly scalp DPC. The material was whole blood, obtained in connection with sensitization to the hapten diphenylcyclopropenone (DPC). All receptors derive from a woman aged 45-60 years with alopecia areata. Some clones in this sample may be carry-over from other donors' samples.

This clonotype was seen a handful of times. This CDR3 reads CASSLVRAYGYTF. CDR3 sequence (DNA): TGTGCCAGCAGTTTGGTCAGGGCCTATGGCTACACCTTC. The chain recombines TRBV12-3 or TRBV12-4 with TRBJ1-2; D may be TRBD1 (5 bases). The CDR3 has 13 residues. V dropped 3 bases and J dropped 4 bases, with 9 bases sitting between them.

In this sample, this clonotype turned up a few times. J is TRBJ2-7 and V is TRBV7-6; weak D call: TRBD2 (5 bases). The CDR3 has 16 amino acids. CDR1 and CDR2 (germline): SGHVS, FNYEAQ. Trimming left V 6 bases short and J 4 bases short, with 22 bases between. For the CDR3, the DNA is TGTGCCAGCAGTTTGGCTGGGAGCGAATTTCCTTACGAGCAGTACTTC. Its protein is CASSLAGSEFPYEQYF.

A few counts support this clonotype. The CDR3 region is CASSTRTGNSYNEQFF. The CDR3 coding sequence is TGTGCCAGCAGTACGAGGACAGGGAACTCCTACAATGAGCAGTTCTTC. The chain joins TRBV7-2 to TRBJ2-1; 8 bases fit TRBD1. Germline V gives CDR1 SGHTA, CDR2 FQGNSA. The trim removed 6 bases at V and 0 bases at J, leaving 7 bases unmatched. The CDR3 runs to 16 residues. The entire variable domain, with the rest obtained from reference TRBV7-2 and TRBJ2-1, is as follows: GAGVSQSPSNKVTEKGKDVELRCDPISGHTALYWYRQSLGQGLEFLIYFQGNSAPDKSGLPSDRFSAERTGGSVSTLTIQRTQQEDSAVYLCASSTRTGNSYNEQFFGPGTRLTVL.

This clonotype was detected only a few times. Written as DNA, the CDR3 is TGTGCCAGCAGTGACGACGAAGGACAGGGGGGTTCACCCCTCCACTTT. It is translated as CASSDDEGQGGSPLHF. This chain connects TRBV6-4 to TRBJ1-6, with 10 bases matching TRBD1. J gave up 9 bases and V 2 bases, and 7 bases lay outside the gene matches. CDR1 is MRHNA, CDR2 SNTAGT, per germline. The CDR3 contains 16 residues.

The V and J genes are TRBV27 and TRBJ2-7, with D hard to call. The CDR3 covers 16 residues. Germline CDR1 and CDR2: MNHEY and SMNVEV (reference sequence). V shed 6 bases and J shed 3 bases, with 21 bases lying between them. In DNA form, the CDR3 reads TGTGCCAGCAGCCCTGCCCTGATGGCCTGGGGCTACGAGCAGTACTTC. Encoded protein: CASSPALMAWGYEQYF.

This clonotype occurred many times. V usage is TRBV7-9 and J usage is TRBJ2-7; 8 positions match TRBD2. The CDR3 runs to 14 residues. Per the germline V gene, CDR1 is SEHNR and CDR2 is FQNEAQ (reference sequence). Unmatched junction bases numbered 4, after V lost 0 bases and J lost 6 bases. CDR3 in DNA: TGTGCCAGCAGCTTAGCGGGGACTAGGGTCGAGCAGTACTTC. It specifies CASSLAGTRVEQYF.

This clonotype was seen more than once but under ten times. The gene calls are TRBV6-2 or TRBV6-3 and TRBJ1-6; D not certain. The CDR3 extends over 15 amino acids. From germline, CDR1 is MNHEY and CDR2 SVGEGT. Deletions cut 7 bases from V and 0 bases from J, with 10 bases between. The CDR3 here is CASNGGSSYNSPLHF. CDR3 in DNA: TGTGCCAGCAACGGCGGGAGCTCCTATAATTCACCCCTCCACTTT.

This clonotype was counted at least ten times. J is TRBJ1-1 and V is TRBV12-3 or TRBV12-4; 8 nucleotides align to TRBD1. Trimming removed 5 bases from V and 0 bases from J; junction bases left unmatched: 5. The CDR3 has 15 residues. CDR3 amino acids: CASSPDRGMNTEAFF. The CDR3 DNA is TGTGCCAGCAGTCCCGACAGGGGAATGAACACTGAAGCTTTCTTT.

This clonotype showed up many times. The gene calls are TRBV20-1 and TRBJ2-3; D possibly corresponds to TRBD1 (5 bases). Per the germline V gene, CDR1 is DFQATT and CDR2 is SNEGSKA (reference sequence). CDR3 length: 15 residues. Trimming cost V 0 bases and J 0 bases, with 10 bases left between them. In DNA form, the CDR3 reads TGCAGTGCTAGAGATCTGGCAGGGAGCACAGATACGCAGTATTTT. Translation: CSARDLAGSTDTQYF.

The chain couples TRBV7-9 to TRBJ2-2; D is perhaps TRBD2 (5 bases). Per germline, CDR1 SEHNR and CDR2 FQNEAQ (reference sequence). Trimming took off 5 bases at V and 7 bases at J, with 14 bases between the two ends. The CDR3 contains 14 residues. The CDR3, as DNA: TGTGCCAGCAGCCCGATCGGGAATAACGGGGAGCTGTTTTTT. Translation gives CASSPIGNNGELFF.

This rearrangement joins TRBV28 to TRBJ2-7; no definite D call. Deletions cut 3 bases from V and 6 bases from J, with 15 bases between. Germline CDR1 is MDHEN and CDR2 is SYDVKM. This CDR3 region has 14 residues. The CDR3 sequence: CASSFSGTGGEQYF. The CDR3 bases are TGTGCCAGCAGTTTTAGTGGCACCGGCGGCGAGCAGTACTTC.

This clonotype has ten or more counts. The chain carries TRBV18 and TRBJ1-1; perhaps TRBD1 as D (5 bases). The length of the CDR3 is 14 residues. The germline V gene encodes CDR1 KGHSH and CDR2 LQKENI. The V end lost 1 base, the J end lost 4 bases, and 10 bases lay between the germline ends. The CDR3 region is CASSPLRGATEAFF. The CDR3 DNA sequence: TGTGCCAGCTCACCACTTAGAGGGGCCACTGAAGCTTTCTTT.